The sequence of this T cell receptor (beta chain) was determined in a study of shared clonotypes between healthy human individuals. Notes on the study in general: The four-donor shared clonotypes exceeded non-shared clonotypes in generation probability, with non-shared ones scoring lower. Having only a few donors restricted how much genetic and exposure-history diversity was captured.

Note on this clone: Its antigen is unknown.

CD45RO negativity and positive selection for CCR7 defined naive CD8 cells, a population that excluded terminally differentiated effector memory CD45RA+ cells. Germline values: CDR1 SQVTM, CDR2 ANQGSEA. J was trimmed by 2 bases and V by 5 bases; bases with no gene match: 6. The CDR3 length is 14 residues. Assay: immunoSEQ multiplex PCR; the TCRdb copy retains only in-frame clones and omits some. There are 630,000 or so clones in the sample; 95% to 98% occur only once, and 0.25% to 0.35% lies in the top ten. Sequenced sample: naive CD8+ T cells sorted from blood. The rearrangement uses TRBV29-1 and TRBJ1-2, with TRBD1 matching 9 bases. The clonotype comes from a man aged 25-45 years in good health. CDR3 sequence: CSVLDRGGNYGYTF. CDR3 in DNA: TGCAGCGTTTTGGACAGGGGTGGCAACTATGGCTACACCTTC.